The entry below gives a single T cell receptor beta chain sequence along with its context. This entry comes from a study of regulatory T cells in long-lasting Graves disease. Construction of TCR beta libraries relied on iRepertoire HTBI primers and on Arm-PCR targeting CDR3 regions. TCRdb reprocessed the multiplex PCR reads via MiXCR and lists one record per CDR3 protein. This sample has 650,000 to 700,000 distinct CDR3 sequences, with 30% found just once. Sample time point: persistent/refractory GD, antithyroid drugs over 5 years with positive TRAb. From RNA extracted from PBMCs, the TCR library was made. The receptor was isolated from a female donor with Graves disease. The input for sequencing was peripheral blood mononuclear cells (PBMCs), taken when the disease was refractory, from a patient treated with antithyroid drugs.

CDR3 nucleotide sequence: TGTGCCAGCAGTTTGGAGGGCGCCCCTGGGGCCAACGTCCTGACTTTC. The encoded protein is CASSLEGAPGANVLTF. The chain recombines TRBV12-3 or TRBV12-4 with TRBJ2-6; D is possibly TRBD2 (6 bases). The V gene lost 3 bases and the J gene lost 2 bases, with 11 bases spanning the gap. The CDR3 totals 16 residues.